This T cell receptor (beta chain) appears in the sequencing data of a study of blood T cell repertoires in COVID-19. Study background: Sites in the United States, Italy and Spain provided acute and convalescent COVID-19 samples. PBMCs, B-cell-depleted T cells, or T cells were the source of the cDNA or gDNA that made up the material.

Per the original data handling: Amplification of reference gene primers provided the estimated nucleated cell counts. This table comes from immunoSEQ multiplex PCR, and its TCRdb copy is limited to in-frame clones, with some not included. V and J calls and clone size are those listed in that table; D and trimming were worked out from the DNA. Here the sample spans about 180,000 clones, about 89% being singletons. This CDR3 region has 16 residues. Looked up from germline, CDR1 is SGHRS and CDR2 is YFSETQ. V shed 4 bases and J 0 bases; nucleotides not matched to a gene: 6. Sequencing used peripheral blood. V gene TRBV5-1 combines with J gene TRBJ2-2, with TRBD1 matching 7 bases. The receptor was isolated from a man younger than 35 who had recovered from COVID-19. The CDR3 DNA reads as TGCGCCAGCAGCGCGACCGGGACAGCGAACACCGGGGAGCTGTTTTTT. Translated, it gives CASSATGTANTGELFF.